This TCR beta chain was captured by sequencing in a study of T-cell reconstitution after alpha-beta-depleted transplantation in children (dated by TCRdb to the mid-2010s). Regarding the research as a whole: The study quantitatively tracked T-cell immune reconstitution after TCRalphabeta/CD19-depleted allogeneic hematopoietic cell transplantation in children using TCR repertoire profiling. What the authors observed across the whole study: About two months after transplant, the apparently early recovery of alphabetaT-cell counts reportedly depended on just several hundred clones that had expanded rapidly and came from non-depleted graft cells. In some patients, high TCRbeta diversity at day 60 was attributed to recipient T cells and intrathymic progenitors that had survived conditioning. Over the following months the frequencies of hyperexpanded clones went down, and after one year T-cell counts and TCRbeta diversity were mostly credited to newly produced T cells.

A word on this clonotype: Its antigen has not been determined. No base quality values were provided; no much bigger clone lies one nucleotide off.

Library method: PCR. TCRdb records Illumina HiSeq 2500 as the sequencer. Molecular barcoding was employed in the preparation of TCR libraries, with unique molecular identifiers being used to normalize TCRbeta repertoire quantification. TCRdb trimmed the raw reads at Q25, called clones with MiXCR and kept productive beta chains. Identical CDR3 proteins give one entry, which carries the most common genes and DNA. The sample has around 230,000 distinct CDR3 sequences on record, about 15% of them singletons. 43% of the sample is taken by the ten largest. Trimming accounts for 8 bases at V and 8 bases at J, while the number of junction bases matched to no gene is 13. Reading the germline V gene gives CDR1 SGHTA and CDR2 FQGNSA. There are 15 amino acids in the CDR3, from cysteine to phenylalanine inclusive. Only the CDR3 part of the read is kept: 45 bases, read in frame from the first base. The treatment or condition label here, explained by the study, means: allogeneic hematopoietic cell transplantation with graft depleted of TCRalphabeta T cells and CD19 B cells. The transplant recipients were children given TCRalphabeta/CD19-depleted allogeneic hematopoietic cell grafts.

The sequence derives from a male patient aged 2-15 years who had a stem cell transplant for acute lymphoblastic leukemia, so the T cells may come from the graft donor. The chain uses TRBV7-2 and TRBJ2-1; 9 central nucleotides agree with TRBD2. Sample: PBMCs, mostly from graft donor cells, taken 360 days after TCRalphabeta/CD19-depleted stem cell transplant. For the CDR3, the sequence is CASAPQSGGLYEQFF. DNA sequence: TGTGCCAGCGCCCCTCAAAGCGGGGGGCTCTATGAGCAGTTCTTC.